This T cell receptor (beta chain) was found in a study of shared clonotypes between healthy human individuals (dated by TCRdb to 2019 to 2021). At the level of the whole study: The cohort included three men and a couple of women between 18 and 49 years of age. For each donor, CD4 naive and CD4 memory were each run on three plates, CD8 naive on two plates, and CD8 memory on one plate. The study deeply sequenced blood TCR repertoires of about 5 healthy adults to estimate repertoire size and the extent of clonotype sharing between individuals. Libraries were prepared and TCR repertoires were sequenced by different laboratories using diverse techniques, in order to increase sequencing depth and limit assay-specific biases. Per donor, leukapheresis produced somewhere between about 0.8 and 9.5 billion PBMCs.

For the CD8 naive samples, CD45RO-negative cells were positively selected for CCR7, yielding a CD45RA+CCR7+ population from which TemRA cells were excluded. The donors were healthy, HIV-negative adults who had no recently reported acute infections or vaccinations. Every donor was a Caucasian adult living in Nashville, Tennessee, USA. Blood was obtained by leukapheresis, after which PBMCs were separated by Ficoll-Histopaque density gradient centrifugation and cryopreserved in liquid nitrogen vapor phase. Analytical flow cytometry was used to check the purity and quantity of every magnetically sorted T cell population. Each sorted fraction had its genomic DNA isolated and then quantified by UV absorbance on a Nanodrop 2000c. Using the deep immunoSEQ assay, TCR CDR3 regions were amplified from genomic DNA by multiplex PCR. For each cell subset, the extracted genomic DNA was distributed evenly across all wells of several immunoSEQ 96-well plates, and each plate served as one replicate. For sorted subsets, around 200 ng genomic DNA, equal to 25,000 to 35,000 T cell genomes, was loaded into each replicate PCR. Purified libraries were measured with a Qubit 3.0 fluorometer, size-checked on a Bioanalyzer 2100, and measured again with the KAPA Library Quantification kit. Every immunoSEQ 96-well plate was sequenced on a dedicated single-read 150-cycle Illumina NextSeq 550 flow cell. The published analysis was carried out like this. Because the immunoSEQ output held only junctional sequences and lacked quality scores, the filtering could not match the filtering applied to full-length reads. Sequences were annotated with PyIR, a Python wrapper for IgBLAST v1.9, and V/J genes and CDR3 were assigned using IMGT germline references. Any read was removed if the V/J assignment was weak (E-value above 1e-6), the CDR3 was missing, or the read contained stop codons, out-of-frame junctions, or ambiguous translated residues. V3J clonotypes were defined as sequences sharing an identical inferred V gene, J gene, and CDR3 amino acid sequence. To compute the percentage overlap between repertoires, the number of shared unique clonotypes was divided by the size of the smaller repertoire. Three approaches were used to assess repertoire richness: RTK rarefaction, the Chao1 estimator, and Recon v2.1 estimates of unobserved clonotypes. Generation probabilities were computed with OLGA for all TCRbeta clonotypes obtained by the gDNA method from several donors. The immuneACCESS repertoire file appears here via TCRdb, limited to in-frame rearrangements. These files lack a portion of the clones; in checked studies, under half of the deficit traces to unresolved V genes, and the cause of the others is not known. V, J and clone size are taken as reported in that table, and D and trimming were inferred from the DNA itself. In this sample the table shows more than 2 million clones, just under 95% of which occur a single time. The top ten clonotypes cover under 2% of the sample.

Of note for this clone: Its antigen remains undetermined. Base qualities are not provided; no much larger clone lies one nucleotide away. Other nucleotide sequences from this sample produce the same CDR3.

V drops 2 bases and J drops 0 bases, leaving 7 bases in between. CDR1 and CDR2 (SEHNR, FQNEAQ) derive from the germline V gene (reference sequence). Including cysteine and phenylalanine, the CDR3 has 14 amino acids. CDR3 DNA only is kept here, 42 bases in frame from base 1. Overall results and qualifications from the work: Even with the large sequencing depth, rarefaction of the sorted-subset datasets indicated that sequencing was incomplete. When several donors were compared, the shared fraction of clonotypes was 5% to 6.5% for naive CD4, more than 3% for naive CD8, more than 2% for memory CD4, and about 0.36% for memory CD8. Sampling was limited to blood, and TCR repertoires in tissue likely differ from TCR repertoires in blood. Based on pairwise subsampling, the degree of clonotype sharing among donors was expected to be affected by sequencing depth. Because the study included a small number of donors, the genetic and exposure-history diversity represented was limited. Compared with non-shared clonotypes, the clonotypes found in all four sorted-subset donors had higher generation probabilities. Estimated clonotype richness was generally larger for naive than for memory subsets.

This receptor was obtained from a man younger than 35 in good health. Some clones in this sample may be carry-over from other donors' samples. Recombination linked TRBV7-9 to TRBJ1-2; D gene: possibly TRBD1, on 5 matching bases. Sequencing was carried out using naive CD8+ T cells from PBMCs. The cell subset or site label here, explained by the study, means: CD45RA+CCR7+. The encoded CDR3 is CASSLPRANYGYTF. The sequenced DNA is TGTGCCAGCAGCTTACCCAGGGCTAACTATGGCTACACCTTC.